Each of the 13 T cell receptor beta chains below was sequenced from the same sample in a study of blood T cells in healthy people across ages. For the second PCR, which ran for 7 to 11 cycles, a sample-barcoded 5' primer and a J-beta primer mix were used. MiXCR, applied by TCRdb to the 5' RACE reads, yields one record per CDR3 protein. The data hold 650,000 to 700,000 distinct CDR3 sequences, with 40% to 65% observed a single time. Sequenced material: blood. The receptors were gathered from a woman aged 80 or older in good health.

This chain connects TRBV12-3 or TRBV12-4 to TRBJ1-2; no reliable D call. Trimming pared 5 bases from V and 8 bases from J, leaving 15 bases between. The CDR3 sequence is 13 residues long. The CDR3 is CASSKGLLGGYTF. CDR3 bases: TGTGCCAGCAGTAAAGGCCTCCTGGGCGGCTACACCTTC.

This clonotype appeared a single time. The chain couples TRBV20-1 to TRBJ1-4; no firm D call. The V gene lost 0 bases and the J gene lost 3 bases, with 11 bases spanning the gap. The CDR3 contains 15 residues. Germline CDR1 reads DFQATT; CDR2 reads SNEGSKA (reference sequence). This chain's CDR3 is CSARDMADANEKLFF. The CDR3, as DNA: TGCAGTGCTAGAGACATGGCGGACGCTAATGAAAAACTGTTTTTT.

In its sample, this clonotype was seen many times. The V and J genes are TRBV6-5 and TRBJ1-6, with D hard to call. This CDR3 has 14 residues. Germline CDR1 MNHEY, CDR2 SVGAGI. V shed 2 bases and J shed 10 bases, with 12 bases lying between them. In DNA form, the CDR3 reads TGTGCCAGCAGTTACGGACCATTAGGGTCACCCCTCCACTTT. It yields the protein CASSYGPLGSPLHF.

The chain recombines TRBV10-3 with TRBJ1-5, with 12 positions matching TRBD1. The CDR3 sequence is 14 residues long. CDR1 is ENHRY, CDR2 SYGVKD, per germline. After removal of 10 bases from V and 6 bases from J, the junction contained 7 bases not matched to a gene. The CDR3 DNA reads as TGTGCCACCGCCGGGACAGGGGGCGGTCAGCCCCAGCATTTT. Residues: CATAGTGGGQPQHF.

J is TRBJ1-2 and V is TRBV9; weak D call: TRBD1 (5 bases). The CDR3 has 14 amino acids. Trimming stripped 0 bases from V and 1 base from J, with 7 bases between. CDR1 is SGDLS and CDR2 is YYNGEE in the germline V gene. The CDR3 here is CASSVDRLNYGYTF. In DNA, the CDR3 is TGTGCCAGCAGCGTAGACAGGCTTAACTATGGCTACACCTTC.

In the case of this clonotype: A much larger clone differs by one base, so this may be a read error. This chain uses TRBV7-3 with TRBJ2-1; TRBD2 matches at 12 bases. Judging by the DNA end, TRBJ2-7 fits better; the J call may be wrong. CDR1 SGHTA and CDR2 FQGTGA come from the germline V gene. This CDR3 is built from 15 residues. The CDR3 spells CASSMTSGGYNEQYF. For the CDR3, the DNA is TGTGCCAGCAGCATGACTAGCGGGGGATACAATGAGCAGTACTTC.

The chain recombines TRBV20-1 with TRBJ1-5; D perhaps matches TRBD1 (5 bases). The CDR3 has 16 amino acids. V was clipped by 6 bases and J by 7 bases, with 25 bases between them. Germline CDR1 and CDR2: DFQATT and SNEGSKA (reference sequence). The CDR3 protein is CSASAVSAGRKQPQHF. As DNA, the CDR3 is TGCAGTGCAAGCGCGGTTTCGGCAGGGAGAAAACAGCCCCAGCATTTT.

The V call is TRBV7-9, the J call TRBJ2-1; D remains unclear. Trimming stripped 5 bases from V and 1 base from J, with 9 bases between. Per the germline V gene, CDR1 is SEHNR and CDR2 is FQNEAQ (reference sequence). The CDR3 runs 14 residues. The CDR3 is CASSGVDSYNEQFF. As DNA, the CDR3 is TGTGCCAGCAGCGGGGTGGATTCCTACAATGAGCAGTTCTTC.

The rearrangement joins TRBV2 to TRBJ2-2, with 14 nucleotides matching TRBD2. In germline, CDR1 is SNHLY, CDR2 FYNNEI. There are 15 residues in the CDR3. Losses at the gene ends were 11 bases for V and 2 bases for J; bases not matched to a gene: 4. The CDR3 DNA follows: TGTGCCCGGACTAGCGGGGGGCCTAACACCGGGGAGCTGTTTTTT. Protein: CARTSGGPNTGELFF. Full variable domain (remainder filled in from reference TRBV2 and TRBJ2-2): EPEVTQTPSHQVTQMGQEVILRCVPISNHLYFYWYRQILGQKVEFLVSFYNNEISEKSEIFDDQFSVERPDGSNFTLKIRSTKLEDSAMYFCARTSGGPNTGELFFGEGSRLTVL.

This clonotype was detected ten times or more. The CDR3 is CSAGRTGRTEAFF. Written as DNA, the CDR3 is TGCAGTGCTGGGAGGACAGGGCGCACTGAAGCTTTCTTT. The chain employs TRBV20-1 and TRBJ1-1, with 8 bases lining up with TRBD1. This CDR3 is built from 13 residues. The V segment lost 5 bases and the J segment 4 bases; nucleotides outside the gene matches: 6. Germline CDR1 DFQATT, CDR2 SNEGSKA (reference sequence).

This clonotype showed up many times. CDR3 coding DNA: TGTGCCAGCTCACCGCAAGCGGGAGCTTCGGGAAATGAGCAGTTCTTC. Translating gives CASSPQAGASGNEQFF. This sequence joins TRBV18 and TRBJ2-1, with TRBD2 identical over 8 bases. Trimming cost V 3 bases and J 7 bases; bases outside gene matches: 11. The CDR3 loop spans 16 amino acids. CDR1 and CDR2 (germline): KGHSH, LQKENI. The complete variable domain, with remaining parts taken from reference TRBV18 and TRBJ2-1, reads NAGVMQNPRHLVRRRGQEARLRCSPMKGHSHVYWYRQLPEEGLKFMVYLQKENIIDESGMPKERFSAEFPKEGPSILRIQQVVRGDSAAYFCASSPQAGASGNEQFFGPGTRLTVL.

Worth noting for this clonotype: This may be a read error, as it is one base from a much larger clone. This chain joins TRBV20-1 and TRBJ2-1; no clear D. The CDR3 sequence is 11 residues long. Germline assignment: CDR1 DFQATT and CDR2 SNEGSKA (reference sequence). DNA for the CDR3: TGCGGTGCTAACCACGCCAATGAGCAGTTCTTC. It yields the protein CGANHANEQFF.

This clonotype was observed at least ten times. This chain uses TRBV3-1 with TRBJ2-1, with 10 positions matching TRBD1. Trimming took 2 bases from V and 7 from J; bases not matched to a gene: 14. CDR3 length equals 18 residues. The germline V gene encodes CDR1 LGHDT and CDR2 YNNKEL (reference sequence). DNA for the CDR3: TGTGCCAGCAGCCAAAGGGATTTGAGACAGGGGGCCAGAAATGAGCAGTTCTTC. Its protein product is CASSQRDLRQGARNEQFF.